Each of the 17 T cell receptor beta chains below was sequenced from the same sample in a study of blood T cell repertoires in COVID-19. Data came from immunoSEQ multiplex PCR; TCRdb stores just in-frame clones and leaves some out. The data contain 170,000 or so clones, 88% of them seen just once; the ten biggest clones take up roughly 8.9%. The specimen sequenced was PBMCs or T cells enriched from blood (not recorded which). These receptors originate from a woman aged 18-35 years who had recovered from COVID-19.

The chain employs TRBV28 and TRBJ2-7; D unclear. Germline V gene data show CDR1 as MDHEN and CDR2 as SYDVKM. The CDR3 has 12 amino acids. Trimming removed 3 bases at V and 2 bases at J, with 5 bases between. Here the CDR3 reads CASSFWPYEQYF. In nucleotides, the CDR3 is TGTGCCAGCAGTTTTTGGCCCTACGAGCAGTACTTC.

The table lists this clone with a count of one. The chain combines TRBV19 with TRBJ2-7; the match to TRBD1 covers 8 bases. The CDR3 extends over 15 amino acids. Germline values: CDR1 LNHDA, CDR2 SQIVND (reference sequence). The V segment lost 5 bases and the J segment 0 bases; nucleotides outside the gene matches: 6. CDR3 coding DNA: TGTGCCAGTAGTGACCGGACAGGGTCCTCCTACGAGCAGTACTTC. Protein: CASSDRTGSSYEQYF.

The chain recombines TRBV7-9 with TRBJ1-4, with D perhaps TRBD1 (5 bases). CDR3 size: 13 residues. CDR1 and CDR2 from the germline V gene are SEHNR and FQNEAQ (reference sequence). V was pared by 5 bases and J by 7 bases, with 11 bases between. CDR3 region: CASSPSGGEKLFF. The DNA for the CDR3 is TGTGCCAGCAGCCCGTCGGGGGGTGAAAAACTGTTTTTT.

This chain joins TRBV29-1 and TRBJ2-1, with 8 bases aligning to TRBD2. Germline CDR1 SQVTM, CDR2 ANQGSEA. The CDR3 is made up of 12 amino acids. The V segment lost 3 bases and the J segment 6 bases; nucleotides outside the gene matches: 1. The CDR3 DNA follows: TGCAGCGTTGACGGGGGGGCCAATGAGCAGTTCTTC. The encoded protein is CSVDGGANEQFF.

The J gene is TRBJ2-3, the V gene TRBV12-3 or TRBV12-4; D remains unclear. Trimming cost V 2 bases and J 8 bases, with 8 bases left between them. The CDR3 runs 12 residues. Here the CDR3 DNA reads TGTGCCAGCAGTTTACCACGGAGTACGCAGTATTTT. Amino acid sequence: CASSLPRSTQYF.

The CDR3 is CASSQDSQTIYGYTF. CDR3 DNA sequence: TGTGCCAGCAGCCAAGATAGTCAGACAATCTATGGCTACACCTTC. The V and J genes are TRBV3-1 (or the pseudogene TRBV3-2) and TRBJ1-2; unclear D gene. Trimming stripped 0 bases from V and 4 bases from J, with 12 bases between. This CDR3 has 15 residues. CDR1 and CDR2 from the germline V gene are LGHDT and YNNKEL (reference sequence).

CDR3 coding DNA: TGTGCCAGCATGGCGACAGCCTATGGCTACACCTTC. This translates into CASMATAYGYTF. This chain joins TRBV6-5 and TRBJ1-2; D is perhaps TRBD1 (5 bases). The CDR3 loop spans 12 amino acids. Germline-derived CDR1 and CDR2 are MNHEY and SVGAGI. Trimming stripped 7 bases from V and 4 bases from J, with 10 bases between.

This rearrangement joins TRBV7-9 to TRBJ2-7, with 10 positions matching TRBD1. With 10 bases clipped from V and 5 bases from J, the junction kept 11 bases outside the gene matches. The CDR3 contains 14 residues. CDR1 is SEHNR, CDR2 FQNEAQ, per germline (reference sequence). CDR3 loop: CATTIGTGAHEQYF. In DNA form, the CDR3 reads TGTGCCACCACCATTGGGACAGGGGCCCACGAGCAGTACTTC. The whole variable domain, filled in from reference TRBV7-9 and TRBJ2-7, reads DTGVSQNPRHKITKRGQNVTFRCDPISEHNRLYWYRQTLGQGPEFLTYFQNEAQLEKSRLLSDRFSAERPKGSFSTLEIQRTEQGDSAMYLCATTIGTGAHEQYFGPGTRLTVT.

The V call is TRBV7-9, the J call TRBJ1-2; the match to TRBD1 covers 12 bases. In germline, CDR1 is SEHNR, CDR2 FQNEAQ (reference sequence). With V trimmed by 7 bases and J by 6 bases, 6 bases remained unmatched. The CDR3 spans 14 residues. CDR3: CASTPGQGAHGYTF. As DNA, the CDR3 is TGTGCCAGCACCCCGGGACAGGGGGCCCATGGCTACACCTTC.

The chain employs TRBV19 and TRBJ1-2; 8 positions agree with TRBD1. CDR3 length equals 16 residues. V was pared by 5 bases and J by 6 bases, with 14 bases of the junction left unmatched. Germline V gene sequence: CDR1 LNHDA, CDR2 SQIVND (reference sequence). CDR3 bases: TGTGCCAGTAGTTACGGACTCGGGACAGGATCGGATGGCTACACCTTC. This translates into CASSYGLGTGSDGYTF.

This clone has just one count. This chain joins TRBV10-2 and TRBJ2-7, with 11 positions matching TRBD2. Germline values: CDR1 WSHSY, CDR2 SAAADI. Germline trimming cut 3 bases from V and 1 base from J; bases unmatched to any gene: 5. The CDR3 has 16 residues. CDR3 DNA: TGCGCCAGCAGTGACACTAGCGGGAGTGGTTCCTACGAGCAGTACTTC. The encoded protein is CASSDTSGSGSYEQYF.

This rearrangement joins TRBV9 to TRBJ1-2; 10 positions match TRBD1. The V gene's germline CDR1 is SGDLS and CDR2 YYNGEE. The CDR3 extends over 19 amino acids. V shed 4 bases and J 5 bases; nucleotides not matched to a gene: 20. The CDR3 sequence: CASSPTIITGTGERYGYTF. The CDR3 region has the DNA TGTGCCAGCAGCCCAACAATAATTACCGGGACAGGGGAACGGTATGGCTACACCTTC.

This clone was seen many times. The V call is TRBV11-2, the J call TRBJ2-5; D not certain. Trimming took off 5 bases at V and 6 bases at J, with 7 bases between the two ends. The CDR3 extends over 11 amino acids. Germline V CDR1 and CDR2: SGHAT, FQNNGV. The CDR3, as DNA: TGTGCCAGCAGCCAGATACAGACCCAGTACTTC. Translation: CASSQIQTQYF.

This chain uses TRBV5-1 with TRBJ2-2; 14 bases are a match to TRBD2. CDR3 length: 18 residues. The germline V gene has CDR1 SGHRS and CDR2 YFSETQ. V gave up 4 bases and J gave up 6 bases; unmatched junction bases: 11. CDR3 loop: CASSPGLAGVGRAGELFF. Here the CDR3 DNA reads TGCGCCAGCAGCCCGGGACTAGCGGGAGTAGGAAGGGCCGGGGAGCTGTTTTTT.

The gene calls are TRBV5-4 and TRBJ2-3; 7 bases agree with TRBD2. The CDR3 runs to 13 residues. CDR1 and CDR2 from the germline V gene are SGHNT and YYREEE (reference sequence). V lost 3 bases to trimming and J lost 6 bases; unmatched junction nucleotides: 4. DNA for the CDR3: TGTGCCAGCAGCTCCCTGGGGGGGGATACGCAGTATTTT. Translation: CASSSLGGDTQYF. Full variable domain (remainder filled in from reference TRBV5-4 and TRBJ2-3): ETGVTQSPTHLIKTRGQQVTLRCSSQSGHNTVSWYQQALGQGPQFIFQYYREEENGRGNFPPRFSGLQFPNYSSELNVNALELDDSALYLCASSSLGGDTQYFGPGTRLTVL.

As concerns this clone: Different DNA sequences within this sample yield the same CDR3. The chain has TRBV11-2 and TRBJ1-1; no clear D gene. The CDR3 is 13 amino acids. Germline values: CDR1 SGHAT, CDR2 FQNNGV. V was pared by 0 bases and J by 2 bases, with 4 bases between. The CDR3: CASSLDRNTEAFF. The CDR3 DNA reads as TGTGCCAGCAGCTTAGACAGAAACACTGAAGCTTTCTTT.

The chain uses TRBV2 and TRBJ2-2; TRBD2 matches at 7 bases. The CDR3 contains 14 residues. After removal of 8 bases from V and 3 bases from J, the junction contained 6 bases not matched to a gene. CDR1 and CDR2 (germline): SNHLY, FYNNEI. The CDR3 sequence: CASGGDPYTGELFF. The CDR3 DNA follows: TGTGCCAGCGGGGGGGACCCATACACCGGGGAGCTGTTTTTT.